This T cell receptor beta chain derives from a study of blood T cells in healthy people across ages. Study-level findings and limits: Long-lived and aged donors differed, with more naive CD4+ cells and higher diversity in the long-lived.

Primed by a sample-barcoded 5' primer and a J-beta primer mix, a second PCR proceeded for about 7 to 11 cycles. Every cDNA molecule bore a tag from a template-switch adaptor containing 12 random nucleotides. Each CDR3 protein is one row after TCRdb ran MiXCR on the 5' RACE reads. This sample yields about 730,000 distinct CDR3 sequences, of which approximately 43% are seen a single time; 20% to 25% belongs to the top ten. This CDR3 is built from 15 residues. V gave up 1 base and J gave up 3 bases, with 9 bases separating them. Germline V gene data show CDR1 as SGHTA and CDR2 as FQGTGA. About this clonotype itself: Its antigen is currently unknown.

With each sample, at least 5 micrograms of total RNA were extracted. The material sequenced was blood. V gene TRBV7-3 combines with J gene TRBJ2-2; no definite D call. This receptor was obtained from a woman between 55 and 75 years old in good health. The CDR3 sequence: CASSLNSLHTGELFF. The CDR3 bases are TGTGCCAGCAGCTTAAATTCCCTCCACACCGGGGAGCTGTTTTTT.